This TCR beta chain was retrieved from a study of cytomegalovirus exposure and HLA in healthy donors. PCR employed 60 Vbeta and 13 Jbeta primers. TCRdb's copy holds only in-frame clones and misses some; the assay was immunoSEQ multiplex PCR. Found here are about 110,000 clones, approximately 71% of them singletons; the top ten hold roughly 8%. Deletions cut 3 bases from V and 6 bases from J, with 15 bases between. The length of the CDR3 is 14 residues. V is TRBV5-3 and J is TRBJ1-1, with a tentative D call TRBD1 (5 bases). TRBV5-3 has ORF status, its function being uncertain. The sample was PBMCs. This sequence was found in a man aged 35-49 years in good health and CMV-seronegative. As DNA, the CDR3 is TGTGCCAGAAGCTGGACGGCAGGGTGCCCTGAAGCTTTCTTT. Translating gives CARSWTAGCPEAFF.